A selection of T cell receptor beta chains follows, all from one sample in a study of blood T cells in healthy people across ages. TCRdb re-analysed the 5' RACE reads in MiXCR, keeping a single row per CDR3 protein. The sample consists of over 600,000 distinct CDR3 sequences, roughly 21% of them appearing once. Sequencing was done on a sample of blood. These receptors were obtained from a man between 65 and 79 years old in good health. The CDR3 runs from the conserved cysteine through the conserved F or W. A D gene is named only where the DNA matches it firmly. Clone size is not always given. Where it is, it says once, few, many or a class for expanded clones.

abundance: -
v_gene: TRBV9
j_gene: TRBJ1-4
d_gene: TRBD1
CDR3nt: TGTGCCAGCAGCGTTGACAGGGGTGGTGAAAAACTGTTTTTT
CDR3aa: CASSVDRGGEKLFF

abundance: -
v_gene: TRBV20-1
j_gene: TRBJ1-4
d_gene: TRBD1
CDR3nt: TGCAGTGCTAGAGTACCAGGGGGGGTGGAAAAACTGCTTTTT
CDR3aa: CSARVPGGVEKLLF

abundance: many
v_gene: TRBV24-1
j_gene: TRBJ2-3
d_gene: -
CDR3nt: TGTGCCACCAGTGGAAGGGATTCCACAGATACGCAGTATTTT
CDR3aa: CATSGRDSTDTQYF

abundance: many
v_gene: TRBV7-9
j_gene: TRBJ2-5
d_gene: TRBD2
CDR3nt: TGTGCCAGCAGCTTGCGGGAGATGCAGACCCAGTACTTC
CDR3aa: CASSLREMQTQYF

abundance: few
v_gene: TRBV20-1
j_gene: TRBJ2-1
d_gene: TRBD2
CDR3nt: TGCAGTGCTAACGGACTAGCGGACTACAATGAGCAGTTCTTC
CDR3aa: CSANGLADYNEQFF

abundance: few
v_gene: TRBV20-1
j_gene: TRBJ1-5
d_gene: TRBD1
CDR3nt: TGCAGTGCTGGAGGGGGCCAGGGCAATCAGCCCCAGCATTTT
CDR3aa: CSAGGGQGNQPQHF

abundance: -
v_gene: TRBV7-2
j_gene: TRBJ2-5
d_gene: -
CDR3nt: TGTGCCAGCAGCTTATCGATCAGTGAGACCCAGTACTTC
CDR3aa: CASSLSISETQYF

abundance: -
v_gene: TRBV18
j_gene: TRBJ2-4
d_gene: TRBD2
CDR3nt: TGTGCCAGCTCACCAGGAAAAACCGGGGGGTCCGAACAGTACTTC
CDR3aa: CASSPGKTGGSEQYF

abundance: few
v_gene: TRBV7-2
j_gene: TRBJ2-3
d_gene: TRBD2
CDR3nt: TGTGCCAGCAGCTTACCCCCTTGGGGCGGTGCCTTGACTAGCGGGAGGGCAGATACGCAGTATTTT
CDR3aa: CASSLPPWGGALTSGRADTQYF

abundance: few
v_gene: TRBV7-2
j_gene: TRBJ2-3
d_gene: TRBD2
CDR3nt: TGTGCCAGCAGCTTAGCGCGGCTAGCGGGAGGGGGGGATACGCAGTATTTT
CDR3aa: CASSLARLAGGGDTQYF

abundance: -
v_gene: TRBV10-3
j_gene: TRBJ2-2
d_gene: TRBD2
CDR3nt: TGTGCCACCCTCGAAGGACTAGCGGAGAACACCGGGGAGCTGTTTTTT
CDR3aa: CATLEGLAENTGELFF

abundance: few
v_gene: TRBV28
j_gene: TRBJ2-7
d_gene: -
CDR3nt: TGTGCCAGCAGTTTTCGGTCCTGCGAGCAGTACTTC
CDR3aa: CASSFRSCEQYF

abundance: -
v_gene: TRBV18
j_gene: TRBJ2-7
d_gene: -
CDR3nt: TGTGCCAGCTTTGATCAAGGCGAGCAGTACTTC
CDR3aa: CASFDQGEQYF

abundance: -
v_gene: TRBV4-1
j_gene: TRBJ2-7
d_gene: -
CDR3nt: TGCGCCAGCAGCCAAGGCCTCAGCGAGAGACCTTACGAGCAGTACTTC
CDR3aa: CASSQGLSERPYEQYF

abundance: -
v_gene: TRBV12-3/TRBV12-4
j_gene: TRBJ1-1
d_gene: TRBD1
CDR3nt: TGTGCCAGCAGGGAGGGACAGCCGAACACTGAAGCTTTCTTT
CDR3aa: CASREGQPNTEAFF

abundance: -
v_gene: TRBV4-2
j_gene: TRBJ1-1
d_gene: TRBD1
CDR3nt: TGTGCCAGCAGCCAAGAACAGGGGATGAACACTGAAGCTTTCTTT
CDR3aa: CASSQEQGMNTEAFF

abundance: -
v_gene: TRBV20-1
j_gene: TRBJ2-7
d_gene: -
CDR3nt: TGCAGTGCTAGCAAGCCGGGAGACCTTTACGAGCAGTACTTC
CDR3aa: CSASKPGDLYEQYF

abundance: -
v_gene: TRBV29-1
j_gene: TRBJ2-5
d_gene: -
CDR3nt: TGCAGCGTTGCGGCGGGGCTATTTAGGGAGACCCAGTACTTC
CDR3aa: CSVAAGLFRETQYF

abundance: -
v_gene: TRBV29-1
j_gene: TRBJ1-4
d_gene: -
CDR3nt: TGCAGCGTTCGAGGGTCGGATGAAAAACTGTTTTTT
CDR3aa: CSVRGSDEKLFF

abundance: many
v_gene: TRBV27
j_gene: TRBJ2-7
d_gene: -
CDR3nt: TGTGCCAGCAGTTCAAGGGGTGGCCCGCAGTACTTC
CDR3aa: CASSSRGGPQYF